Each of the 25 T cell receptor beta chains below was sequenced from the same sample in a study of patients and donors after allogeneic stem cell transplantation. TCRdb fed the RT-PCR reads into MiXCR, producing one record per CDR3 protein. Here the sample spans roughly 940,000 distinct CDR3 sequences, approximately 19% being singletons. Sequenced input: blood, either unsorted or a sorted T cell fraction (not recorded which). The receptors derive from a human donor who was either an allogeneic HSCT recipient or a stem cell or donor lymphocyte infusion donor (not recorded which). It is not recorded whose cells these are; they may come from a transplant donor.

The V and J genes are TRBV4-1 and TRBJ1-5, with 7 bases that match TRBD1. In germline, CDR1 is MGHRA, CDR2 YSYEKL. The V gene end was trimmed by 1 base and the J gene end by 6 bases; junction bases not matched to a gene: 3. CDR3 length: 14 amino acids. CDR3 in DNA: TGCGCCAGCAGCCAAGCAGGGGGGGGTCAGCCCCAGCATTTT. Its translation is CASSQAGGGQPQHF.

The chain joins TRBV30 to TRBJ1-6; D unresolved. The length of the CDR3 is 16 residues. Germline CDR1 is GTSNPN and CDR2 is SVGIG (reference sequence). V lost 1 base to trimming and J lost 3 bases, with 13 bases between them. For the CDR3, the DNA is TGTGCCTGGAGTGGAGACACCTTATACTATAATTCACCCCTCCACTTT. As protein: CAWSGDTLYYNSPLHF. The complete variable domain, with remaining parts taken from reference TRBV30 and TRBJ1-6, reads SQTIHQWPATLVQPVGSPLSLECTVEGTSNPNLYWYRQAAGRGLQLLFYSVGIGQISSEVPQNLSASRPQDRQFILSSKKLLLSDSGFYLCAWSGDTLYYNSPLHFGNGTRLTVT.

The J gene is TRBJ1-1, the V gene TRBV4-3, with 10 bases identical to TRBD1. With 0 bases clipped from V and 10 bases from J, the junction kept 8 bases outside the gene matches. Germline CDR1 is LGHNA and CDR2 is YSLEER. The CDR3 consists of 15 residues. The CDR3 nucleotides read TGCGCCAGCAGCCAAGATCCGGGACAGGGGACGGGAGCTTTCTTT. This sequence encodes CASSQDPGQGTGAFF.

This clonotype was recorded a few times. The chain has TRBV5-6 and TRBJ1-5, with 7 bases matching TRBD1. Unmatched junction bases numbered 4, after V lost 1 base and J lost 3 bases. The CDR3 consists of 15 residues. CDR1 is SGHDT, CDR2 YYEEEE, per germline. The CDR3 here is CASSLKGALNQPQHF. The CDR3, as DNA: TGTGCCAGCAGCTTGAAGGGGGCCCTCAATCAGCCCCAGCATTTT.

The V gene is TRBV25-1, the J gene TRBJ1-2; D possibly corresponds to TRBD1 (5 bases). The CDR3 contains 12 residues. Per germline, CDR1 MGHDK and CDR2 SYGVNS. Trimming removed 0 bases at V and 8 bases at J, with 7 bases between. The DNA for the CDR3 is TGTGCCAGCAGTGAATATGGGGGGGGCTACACCTTC. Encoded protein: CASSEYGGGYTF.

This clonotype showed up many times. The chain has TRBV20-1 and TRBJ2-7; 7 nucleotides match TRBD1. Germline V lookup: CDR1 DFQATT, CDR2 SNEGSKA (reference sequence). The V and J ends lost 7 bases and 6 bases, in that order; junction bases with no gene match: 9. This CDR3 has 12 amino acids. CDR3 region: CSEEAGGSEQYF. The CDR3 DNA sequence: TGCAGTGAGGAGGCAGGGGGTAGCGAGCAGTACTTC.

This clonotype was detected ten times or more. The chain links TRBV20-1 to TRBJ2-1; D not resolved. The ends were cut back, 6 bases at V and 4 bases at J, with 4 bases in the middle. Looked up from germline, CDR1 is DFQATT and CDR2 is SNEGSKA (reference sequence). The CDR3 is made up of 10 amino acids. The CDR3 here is CSAEYNEQFF. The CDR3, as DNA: TGCAGTGCCGAGTACAATGAGCAGTTCTTC.

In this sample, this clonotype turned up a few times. As DNA, the CDR3 is TGTGCCAGCAGCCAAGCTAGCGGATCTTACAATGAGCAGTTCTTC. Translated: CASSQASGSYNEQFF. This sequence joins TRBV4-2 and TRBJ2-1; 7 positions match TRBD2. Germline CDR1 is LGHNA and CDR2 is YNFKEQ. The CDR3 has 15 residues. J was trimmed by 4 bases and V by 1 base; bases with no gene match: 4.

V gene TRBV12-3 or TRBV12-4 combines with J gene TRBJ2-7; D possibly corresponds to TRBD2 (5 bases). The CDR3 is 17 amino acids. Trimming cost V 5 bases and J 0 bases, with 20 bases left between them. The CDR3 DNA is TGTGCCAGCAGTCCTGGCTGGACTCGCGAGAGCTCCTACGAGCAGTACTTC. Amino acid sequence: CASSPGWTRESSYEQYF.

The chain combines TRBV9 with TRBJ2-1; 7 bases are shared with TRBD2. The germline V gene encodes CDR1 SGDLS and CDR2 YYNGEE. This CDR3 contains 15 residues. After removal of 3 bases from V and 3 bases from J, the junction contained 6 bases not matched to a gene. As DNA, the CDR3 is TGTGCCAGCAGCGAGGCGGGCGGGGGCTACAATGAGCAGTTCTTC. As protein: CASSEAGGGYNEQFF.

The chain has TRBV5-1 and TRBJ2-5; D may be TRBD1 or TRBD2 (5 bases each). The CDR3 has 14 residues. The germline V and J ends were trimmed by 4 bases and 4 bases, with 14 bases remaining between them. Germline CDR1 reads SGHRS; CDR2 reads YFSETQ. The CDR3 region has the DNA TGCGCCAGCAGCATGGGACGGCCGGGAGAGACCCAGTACTTC. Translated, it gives CASSMGRPGETQYF.

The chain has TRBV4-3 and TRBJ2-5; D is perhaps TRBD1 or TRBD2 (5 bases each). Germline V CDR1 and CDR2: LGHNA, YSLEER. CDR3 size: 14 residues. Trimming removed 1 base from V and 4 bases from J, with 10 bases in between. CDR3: CASSQGDPGETQYF. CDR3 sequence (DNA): TGCGCCAGCAGCCAAGGGGACCCGGGAGAGACCCAGTACTTC.

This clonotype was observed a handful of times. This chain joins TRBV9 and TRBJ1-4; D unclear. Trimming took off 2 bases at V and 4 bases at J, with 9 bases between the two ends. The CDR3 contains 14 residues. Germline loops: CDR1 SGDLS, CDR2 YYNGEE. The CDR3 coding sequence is TGTGCCAGCAGCGTCGGTACTATTAATGAAAAACTGTTTTTT. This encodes CASSVGTINEKLFF.

The CDR3 loop is CASSLGQAPLRELFF. CDR3 nucleotide sequence: TGTGCCAGCAGTTTGGGGCAGGCGCCGTTACGGGAGCTGTTTTTT. The V gene is TRBV28, the J gene TRBJ2-2; D possibly corresponds to TRBD1 (5 bases). CDR1 is MDHEN and CDR2 is SYDVKM in the germline V gene. The CDR3 spans 15 residues. The ends were cut back, 3 bases at V and 9 bases at J, with 17 bases in the middle.

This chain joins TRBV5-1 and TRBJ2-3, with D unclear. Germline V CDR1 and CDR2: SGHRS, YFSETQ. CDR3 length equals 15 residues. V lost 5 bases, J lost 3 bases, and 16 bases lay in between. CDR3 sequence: CASRRLDPRTDTQYF. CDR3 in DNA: TGCGCCAGCAGACGGCTAGACCCCCGGACAGATACGCAGTATTTT.

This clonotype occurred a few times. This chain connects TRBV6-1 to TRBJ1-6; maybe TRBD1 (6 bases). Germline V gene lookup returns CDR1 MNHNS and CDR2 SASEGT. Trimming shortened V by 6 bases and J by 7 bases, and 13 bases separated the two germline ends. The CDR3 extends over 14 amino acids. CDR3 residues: CASRDSQGNSPLHF. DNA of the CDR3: TGTGCCAGCAGGGACAGTCAAGGAAATTCACCCCTCCACTTT.

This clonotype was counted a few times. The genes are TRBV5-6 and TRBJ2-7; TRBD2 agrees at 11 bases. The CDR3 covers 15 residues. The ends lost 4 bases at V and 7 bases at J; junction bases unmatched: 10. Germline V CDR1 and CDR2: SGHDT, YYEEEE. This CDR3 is CASSLIAGGPREQYF. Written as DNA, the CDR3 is TGTGCCAGCAGCCTTATAGCGGGGGGGCCAAGGGAGCAGTACTTC.

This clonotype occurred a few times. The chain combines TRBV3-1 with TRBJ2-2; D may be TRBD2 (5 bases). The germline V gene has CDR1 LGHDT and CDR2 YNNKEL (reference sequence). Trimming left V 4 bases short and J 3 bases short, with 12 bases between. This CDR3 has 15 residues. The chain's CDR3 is CASSPGGAHTGELFF. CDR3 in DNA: TGTGCCAGCAGCCCCGGAGGCGCTCACACCGGGGAGCTGTTTTTT.

CDR3 nucleotides: TGCAGCGTTAGCGGGGTGGTAGACCGCAGAGGCGGGGAGCTGTTTTTT. Amino acid sequence: CSVSGVVDRRGGELFF. The V and J genes are TRBV29-1 and TRBJ2-2; 7 bases align to TRBD2. This CDR3 spans 16 amino acids. In germline, CDR1 is SQVTM, CDR2 ANQGSEA. The ends lost 5 bases at V and 7 bases at J; junction bases unmatched: 16.

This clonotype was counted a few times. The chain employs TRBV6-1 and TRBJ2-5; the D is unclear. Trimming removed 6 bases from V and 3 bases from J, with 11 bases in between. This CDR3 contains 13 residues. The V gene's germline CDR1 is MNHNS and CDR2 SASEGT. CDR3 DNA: TGTGCCAGCAGGCCCGACCTTGAAGAGACCCAGTACTTC. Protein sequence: CASRPDLEETQYF.

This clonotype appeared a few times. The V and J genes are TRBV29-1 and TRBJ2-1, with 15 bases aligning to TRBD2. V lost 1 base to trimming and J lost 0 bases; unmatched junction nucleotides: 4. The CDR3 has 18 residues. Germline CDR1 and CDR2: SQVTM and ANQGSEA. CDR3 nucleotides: TGCAGCGTTGAAGGGGGGACTAGCGGGAGGAGCTCCTACAATGAGCAGTTCTTC. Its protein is CSVEGGTSGRSSYNEQFF.

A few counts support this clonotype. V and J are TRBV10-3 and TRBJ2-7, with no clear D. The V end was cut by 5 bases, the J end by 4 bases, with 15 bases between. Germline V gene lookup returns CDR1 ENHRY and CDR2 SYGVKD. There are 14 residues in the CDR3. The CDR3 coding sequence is TGTGCCATCAGTCAAGGAGCTATGGCTTACGAGCAGTACTTC. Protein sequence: CAISQGAMAYEQYF.

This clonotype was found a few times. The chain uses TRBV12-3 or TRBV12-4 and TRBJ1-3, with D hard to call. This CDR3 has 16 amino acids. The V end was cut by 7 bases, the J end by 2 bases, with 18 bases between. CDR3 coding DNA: TGTGCCAGCACCCTCCGGGCCCGGCATACTGGAAACACCATATATTTT. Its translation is CASTLRARHTGNTIYF.

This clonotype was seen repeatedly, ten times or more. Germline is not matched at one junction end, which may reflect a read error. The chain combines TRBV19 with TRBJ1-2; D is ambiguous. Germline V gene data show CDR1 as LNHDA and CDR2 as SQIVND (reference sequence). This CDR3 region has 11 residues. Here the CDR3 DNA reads TGTGCCAGCAGTATAGGCTATGGCTACACCTTC. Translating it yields CASSIGYGYTF.

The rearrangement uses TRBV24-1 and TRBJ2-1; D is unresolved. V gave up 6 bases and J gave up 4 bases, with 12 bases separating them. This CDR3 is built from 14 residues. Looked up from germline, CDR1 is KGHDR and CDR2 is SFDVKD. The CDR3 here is CATSRRNGYNEQFF. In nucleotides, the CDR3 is TGTGCCACCAGTCGCAGGAATGGATACAATGAGCAGTTCTTC.